This TCR beta chain was captured by sequencing in a study of cytomegalovirus exposure and HLA in healthy donors. In the study overall: HLA-typed donors were the source of around 87 million unique TCRs, which an early data release held.

The germline V and J ends were trimmed by 4 bases and 7 bases, with 8 bases remaining between them. This CDR3 has 11 amino acids. The germline CDR1 and CDR2 sequences are SQVTM and ANQGSEA. The PCR used 60 Vbeta and 13 Jbeta primers. The data were produced by immunoSEQ multiplex PCR, yet TCRdb's version contains in-frame clones alone and is incomplete. This table holds about 97,000 clones, around 85% found once. This chain links TRBV29-1 with TRBJ2-1, with TRBD1 as a possible D gene (6 bases). The sequence was collected from a man aged 35-49 years in good health and CMV-seropositive. The specimen sequenced was PBMCs. The CDR3 coding sequence is TGCAGCGTTGCAGGGGCGAATGAGCAGTTCTTC. Its translation: CSVAGANEQFF.